This entry lists 9 T cell receptor beta chains sequenced from one sample in a study of cytotoxic CD8 clonotypes in ibrutinib-treated CLL. TCRdb's copy holds only in-frame clones and misses some; the assay was immunoSEQ multiplex PCR. The sample contains 250,000 to 350,000 clones, approximately 76% of which appear only once. Source: PBMCs, taken at disease progression, from a patient treated with ibrutinib. All receptors derive from a human donor with chronic lymphocytic leukemia.

The chain couples TRBV11-2 to TRBJ2-2; no reliable D call. Germline assignment: CDR1 SGHAT and CDR2 FQNNGV. V was trimmed by 3 bases and J by 0 bases, leaving 11 bases between them. The CDR3 has 16 amino acids. In DNA, the CDR3 is TGTGCCAGCAGCTTGATCGCCGGCGCGAACACCGGGGAGCTGTTTTTT. Protein sequence: CASSLIAGANTGELFF.

The chain carries TRBV27 and TRBJ2-2; D call uncertain. Trimming cost V 3 bases and J 4 bases, with 6 bases left between them. CDR3 length: 13 residues. Germline V gene data show CDR1 as MNHEY and CDR2 as SMNVEV (reference sequence). CDR3 coding DNA: TGTGCCAGCAGTTTGTTCCTCACCGGGGAGCTGTTTTTT. Its translation: CASSLFLTGELFF.

This clone was found a few times. The rearrangement links TRBV10-3 to TRBJ2-3; 9 positions agree with TRBD1. There are 15 residues in the CDR3. J gave up 4 bases and V 10 bases, and 12 bases lay outside the gene matches. The V gene's germline CDR1 is ENHRY and CDR2 SYGVKD. The CDR3 bases are TGTGCCACCGCCCAGGGACAGGGAAAGGCAGATACGCAGTATTTT. Its protein is CATAQGQGKADTQYF.

The chain employs TRBV15 and TRBJ1-2, with D possibly being TRBD1 (6 bases). Germline V gene lookup returns CDR1 LNHNV and CDR2 YYDKDF (reference sequence). Deletions cut 8 bases from V and 0 bases from J, with 10 bases between. This CDR3 is built from 13 residues. DNA of the CDR3: TGTGCCACCCAGGGACACACTAACTATGGCTACACCTTC. Translated: CATQGHTNYGYTF.

As for this clone: Other DNA variants within this sample encode the same CDR3. In DNA form, the CDR3 reads TGTGCCAGCAGCTTGAGGAGTGGGACAGGAGGTGAAAAACTGTTTTTT. This gives the protein CASSLRSGTGGEKLFF. The chain links TRBV5-6 to TRBJ1-4; 8 bases match TRBD1. V trimming: 1 base; J trimming: 7 bases; junction bases outside the gene matches: 9. This CDR3 is built from 16 residues. In germline, CDR1 is SGHDT, CDR2 YYEEEE.

This clone was detected only a few times. The CDR3 sequence is CASSEALEANYEQYF. In DNA, the CDR3 is TGTGCCAGCAGTGAAGCCCTGGAGGCTAACTACGAGCAGTACTTC. The chain joins TRBV6-1 to TRBJ2-7, with D perhaps matching TRBD2 (5 bases). Germline V CDR1 and CDR2: MNHNS, SASEGT. The CDR3 spans 15 residues. V was cut by 0 bases and J by 3 bases, with 12 bases left in between.

V usage is TRBV5-1 and J usage is TRBJ2-1; D possibly corresponds to TRBD2 (5 bases). The CDR3 totals 13 residues. The ends were cut back, 6 bases at V and 3 bases at J, with 10 bases in the middle. Germline V lookup: CDR1 SGHRS, CDR2 YFSETQ. Here the CDR3 reads CASISVGYNEQFF. The DNA of the CDR3 is TGCGCCAGCATTAGCGTCGGCTACAATGAGCAGTTCTTC.

V is TRBV4-1 and J is TRBJ2-3; 10 bases line up with TRBD2. The CDR3 runs 17 residues. V gave up 6 bases and J gave up 0 bases; unmatched junction bases: 9. The germline gives CDR1 MGHRA, CDR2 YSYEKL. In DNA, the CDR3 is TGCGCCAGCAGACAGCTAGCGGGGGCCCGTAGCACAGATACGCAGTATTTT. This translates into CASRQLAGARSTDTQYF.

CDR3 protein: CASSLEQGYYGYTF. In DNA form, the CDR3 reads TGTGCCAGCAGCTTGGAGCAGGGCTACTATGGCTACACCTTC. V gene TRBV5-6 combines with J gene TRBJ1-2; D may be TRBD1 (5 bases). The CDR3 runs 14 residues. Germline lookup yields CDR1 SGHDT and CDR2 YYEEEE. Trimming took off 0 bases at V and 3 bases at J, with 9 bases between the two ends.